Below, 4 T cell receptor beta chains from the same sample are listed, as sequenced in a study of read filtering for tumor transcriptome and immune sequencing. This library used about 360 ng RNA and molecular barcoded adaptors spanning alpha/delta and beta/gamma chains. TCRdb used MiXCR to reprocess the reads, holding one entry per CDR3 protein. The sample carries roughly 67,000 distinct CDR3 sequences, roughly 19% recorded once. Sequenced sample: a population of CD138-negative cells sorted from bone marrow. Source of these receptors: a donor at least 40 years old with multiple myeloma.

The rearrangement links TRBV5-5 to TRBJ2-1; 9 bases line up with TRBD1. Germline CDR1 reads SGHKS; CDR2 reads YYEKEE (reference sequence). The junction had 5 bases not matched to a gene; V was cut back by 0 bases and J by 4 bases. The CDR3 consists of 16 residues. CDR3 protein: CASSLDAGTGYNEQFF. As DNA, the CDR3 is TGTGCCAGCAGCTTGGATGCCGGGACAGGGTACAATGAGCAGTTCTTC.

Comment on this clonotype: A read error may explain this, as a much larger clone is one base away. The missing conserved phenylalanine or tryptophan at the end of this CDR3 makes a read error likely. The genes are TRBV10-2 and TRBJ2-1; TRBD1 aligns across 8 bases. Per germline, CDR1 WSHSY and CDR2 SAAADI. The CDR3 has 15 amino acids. The trim removed 1 base at V and 8 bases at J, leaving 7 bases unmatched. This chain's CDR3 is CASSELGPGGDEQFL. The CDR3 DNA is TGCGCCAGCAGTGAGTTGGGCCCAGGGGGCGATGAGCAGTTCCTC.

In this sample, this clonotype turned up many times. V and J are TRBV5-1 and TRBJ1-1; TRBD1 might be the D (6 bases). Germline-derived CDR1 and CDR2 are SGHRS and YFSETQ. This CDR3 contains 15 residues. V was trimmed by 4 bases and J by 4 bases, leaving 17 bases between them. The CDR3 nucleotides read TGCGCCAGCAGCGCTAACCTACAGGGCGGCACTGAAGCTTTCTTT. Its protein product is CASSANLQGGTEAFF. Drawing the rest from reference TRBV5-1 and TRBJ1-1, the complete variable domain is KAGVTQTPRYLIKTRGQQVTLSCSPISGHRSVSWYQQTPGQGLQFLFEYFSETQRNKGNFPGRFSGRQFSNSRSEMNVSTLELGDSALYLCASSANLQGGTEAFFGQGTRLTVV.

This clonotype was seen at least ten times. This chain joins TRBV4-2 and TRBJ2-2; D might be TRBD2 (7 bases). The CDR3 is made up of 18 amino acids. The V end was cut by 0 bases, the J end by 3 bases, with 17 bases between. Germline CDR1 reads LGHNA; CDR2 reads YNFKEQ. This CDR3 reads CASSQELVGGGYTGELFF. DNA of the CDR3: TGTGCCAGCAGCCAAGAATTGGTAGGGGGAGGGTACACCGGGGAGCTGTTTTTT.